The entry below gives a single T cell receptor beta chain sequence along with its context. This sample is drawn from a study of cytomegalovirus exposure and HLA in healthy donors. Amplification used 60 Vbeta primers and 13 Jbeta primers. Profiled with immunoSEQ multiplex PCR; TCRdb holds only in-frame clones, not every one. Of over 150,000 clones in the sample, about four fifths were seen once. Trimming took 5 bases from V and 0 from J, leaving 11 bases between them. CDR3 length: 15 amino acids. Germline assignment: CDR1 MDHEN and CDR2 SYDVKM. It was healthy bone marrow donors who served as donors. This chain joins TRBV28 and TRBJ2-1, with D maybe TRBD2 (5 bases). Specimen: PBMCs. This TCR derives from a man aged 25-45 years in good health and CMV-seropositive. The CDR3 loop is CASSDTGSSYNEQFF. For the CDR3, the DNA is TGTGCCAGCAGTGACACGGGGAGCTCCTACAATGAGCAGTTCTTC.